This T cell receptor beta chain was profiled in a study of graft-versus-host responses after intestinal transplantation (dated by TCRdb to the early 2020s). Broadly, across the study: Multivisceral, liver-intestinal, or isolated intestinal transplants were received by the recipients. Rather than going through the commercial service, samples from a few later patients were sequenced in-house on an Illumina MiSeq and processed with MiXCR. Anti-thymocyte globulin induction was given to all recipients, followed by maintenance tacrolimus and steroids for 3 to 4 years. A cohort of roughly 25 intestinal transplant recipients, including one retransplant, was enrolled, and a few patients lacking pretransplant specimens were excluded. A peak of at least 4% donor T cells among recipient peripheral blood mononuclear cells was the definition used for donor T cell macrochimerism. After intestinal transplantation, graft-versus-host and host-versus-graft alloreactive T cell clones were followed in the graft, circulation and bone marrow using bulk TCR-beta CDR3 sequencing. To identify alloreactive clones, pre-transplant mixed lymphocyte reaction products were sequenced and then compared with unstimulated pre-transplant donor and recipient T cells.

General findings and caveats noted by the study authors: In patients with donor T cell macrochimerism, the allografts had high GvH to HvG T cell clonal ratios. Conclusions were limited by the relatively low number and heterogeneity of intestinal transplant patients. GvH clones were found in recipient bone marrow, and some of the GvH clones appeared earlier in ileal mucosa or blood, which is consistent with an intestinal mucosal origin. Peak levels of circulating GvH clones were associated with declines in HvG clones early after transplant.

Including the terminal cysteine and phenylalanine, the CDR3 comprises 17 residues. Only CDR3 DNA remains: 51 bases, in frame from the first base. The germline V gene supplies CDR1 MGHDK and CDR2 SYGVNS. Compared with germline, V lacks 2 bases and J lacks 5 bases; bases without a gene match: 5. Libraries were prepared through the immunoSEQ multiplex PCR assay. For most patients, genomic DNA was isolated using the Qiagen DNeasy Blood and Tissue Kit and was shipped frozen to Adaptive Biotechnologies for TCR sequencing. For most patients, high-throughput TCR-beta CDR3 sequencing of genomic DNA was performed by Adaptive Biotechnologies. The paper's data handling went like this. TCR sequencing data for approximately 17 patients were retrieved from Adaptive's ImmunoSEQ software; three other patients were processed with MiXCR and VDJtools. To correct CD4 versus CD8 sorting errors, any sequence found in both subsets at a frequency ratio below 5:1 was removed. CDR3 nucleotide sequences shared by donor and recipient were removed because the origin of these sequences could not be assigned. To be classed as alloreactive, a clone needed at least 2-fold expansion over unstimulated cells and a minimum CFSE-low frequency of 0.002% (template counts) or 0.001% (read counts). Clones were considered mappable if detected in sequenced pre-transplant spleen, lymph node, or MLR CFSE-low populations of the donor or recipient. The cumulative frequency of alloreactive clones was calculated as a percentage of all sequences, weighted by copy number. Held by TCRdb, this immuneACCESS table contains in-frame sequences only and omits some clones. Under half of the omission traces to an unresolved V gene where checked; the cause of the rest is unknown. V and J calls and clone size are copied from that table; D and trimming were computed from the DNA. The sample table contains about 130,000 clones; only one count was recorded for about 92% of them. Over 0.15% of the sample is in the top ten clones.

A note on this clone: Its antigen is unknown. Per-base qualities were not stored, and no clone one base away is much larger.

The intended sense of this specimen's time point label: cells obtained before transplantation from donor or recipient. CD3+CD4+ and CD3+CD8+ populations were FACS-sorted from unstimulated pre-transplant donor and recipient cells taken from spleen or lymph nodes. This sequence was found in a human donor who received an intestinal transplant. Sequencing used unstimulated CD4+ T cells sorted from spleen or lymph node cells, obtained before intestinal transplant. Recombination connected TRBV25-1 to TRBJ2-1; TRBD2 matches 14 bases in the middle. The encoded CDR3 is CASSEGRGLAGDNEQFF. The nucleotide sequence is TGTGCCAGCAGTGAAGGGAGGGGACTAGCGGGAGACAATGAGCAGTTCTTC. Extended through the reference TRBV25-1 and TRBJ2-1 proteins, this CDR3 yields the full variable domain: EADIYQTPRYLVIGTGKKITLECSQTMGHDKMYWYQQDPGMELHLIHYSYGVNSTEKGDLSSESTVSRIRTEHFPLTLESARPSHTSQYLCASSEGRGLAGDNEQFFGPGTRLTVL.